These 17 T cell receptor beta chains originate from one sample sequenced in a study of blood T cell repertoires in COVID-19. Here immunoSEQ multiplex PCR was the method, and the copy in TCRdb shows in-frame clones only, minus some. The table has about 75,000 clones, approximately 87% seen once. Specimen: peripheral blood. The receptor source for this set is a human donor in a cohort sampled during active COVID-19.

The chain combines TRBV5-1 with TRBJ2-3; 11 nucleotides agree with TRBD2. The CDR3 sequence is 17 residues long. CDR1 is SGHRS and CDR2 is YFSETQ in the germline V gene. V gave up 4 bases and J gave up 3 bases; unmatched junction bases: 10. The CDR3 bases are TGCGCCAGCAGCCCTCGGGTTAGCGGGGGGGCAACAGATACGCAGTATTTT. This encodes CASSPRVSGGATDTQYF.

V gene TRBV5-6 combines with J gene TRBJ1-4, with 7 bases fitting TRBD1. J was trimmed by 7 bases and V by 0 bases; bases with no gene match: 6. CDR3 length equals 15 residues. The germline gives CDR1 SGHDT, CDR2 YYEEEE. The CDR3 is CASSLATGVSEKLFF. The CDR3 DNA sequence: TGTGCCAGCAGCTTGGCTACAGGGGTTAGTGAAAAACTGTTTTTT.

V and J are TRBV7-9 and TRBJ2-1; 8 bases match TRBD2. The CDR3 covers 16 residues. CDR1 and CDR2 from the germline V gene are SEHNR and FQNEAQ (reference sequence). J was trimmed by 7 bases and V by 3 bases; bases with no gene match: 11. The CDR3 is CASSFVPGLVTNEQFF. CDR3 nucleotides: TGTGCCAGCAGCTTCGTCCCGGGACTAGTGACGAATGAGCAGTTCTTC.

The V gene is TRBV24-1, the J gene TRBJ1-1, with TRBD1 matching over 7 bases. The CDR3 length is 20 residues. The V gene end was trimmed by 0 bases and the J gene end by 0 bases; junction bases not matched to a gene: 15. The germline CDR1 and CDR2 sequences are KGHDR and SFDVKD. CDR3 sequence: CATSDLPSPRDRDVNTEAFF. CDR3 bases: TGTGCCACCAGTGATTTGCCTTCCCCGAGGGACAGAGACGTGAACACTGAAGCTTTCTTT.

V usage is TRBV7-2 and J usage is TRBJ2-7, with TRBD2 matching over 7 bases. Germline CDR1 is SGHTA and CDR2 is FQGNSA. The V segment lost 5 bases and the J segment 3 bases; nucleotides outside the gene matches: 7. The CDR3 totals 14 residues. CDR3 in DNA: TGTGCCAGCAGCCCAAACCGGGACTACTACGAGCAGTACTTC. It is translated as CASSPNRDYYEQYF.

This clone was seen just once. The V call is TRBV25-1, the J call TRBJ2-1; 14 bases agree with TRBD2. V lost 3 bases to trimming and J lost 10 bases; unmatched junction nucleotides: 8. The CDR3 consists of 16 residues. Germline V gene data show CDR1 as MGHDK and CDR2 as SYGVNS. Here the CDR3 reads CASSELTSGRAGEQFF. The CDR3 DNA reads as TGTGCCAGCAGTGAGTTGACTAGCGGGAGGGCCGGAGAGCAGTTCTTC.

In nucleotides, the CDR3 is TGTGCCAGTAGTAAGAGCTATAGCAATCAGCCCCAGCATTTT. This gives the protein CASSKSYSNQPQHF. This chain joins TRBV19 and TRBJ1-5, with D hard to call. V gave up 4 bases and J gave up 0 bases, with 7 bases separating them. CDR1 and CDR2 (germline): LNHDA, SQIVND (reference sequence). The CDR3 is 14 amino acids.

CDR3 coding DNA: TGTGCCAGCAGTCCAAGGACTAGCGGGGGAGATAGCACAGATACGCAGTATTTT. As protein: CASSPRTSGGDSTDTQYF. The chain recombines TRBV27 with TRBJ2-3, with 13 bases fitting TRBD2. The V gene end was trimmed by 5 bases and the J gene end by 0 bases; junction bases not matched to a gene: 8. CDR3 length: 18 amino acids. CDR1 and CDR2 from the germline V gene are MNHEY and SMNVEV (reference sequence).

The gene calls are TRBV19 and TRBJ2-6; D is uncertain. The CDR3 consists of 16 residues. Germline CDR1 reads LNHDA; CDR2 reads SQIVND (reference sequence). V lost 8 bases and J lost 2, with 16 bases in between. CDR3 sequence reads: CASEETIPPGANVLTF. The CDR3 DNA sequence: TGTGCCAGTGAGGAAACTATACCCCCTGGGGCCAACGTCCTGACTTTC.

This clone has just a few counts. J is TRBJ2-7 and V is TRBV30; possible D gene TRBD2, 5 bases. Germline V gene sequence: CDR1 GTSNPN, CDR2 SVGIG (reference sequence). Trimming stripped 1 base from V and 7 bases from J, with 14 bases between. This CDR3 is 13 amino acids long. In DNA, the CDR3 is TGTGCCTGGAGTGAGGGTTCGGGATGGGAGCAGTACTTC. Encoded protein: CAWSEGSGWEQYF. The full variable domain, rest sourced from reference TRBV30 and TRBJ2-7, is SQTIHQWPATLVQPVGSPLSLECTVEGTSNPNLYWYRQAAGRGLQLLFYSVGIGQISSEVPQNLSASRPQDRQFILSSKKLLLSDSGFYLCAWSEGSGWEQYFGPGTRLTVT.

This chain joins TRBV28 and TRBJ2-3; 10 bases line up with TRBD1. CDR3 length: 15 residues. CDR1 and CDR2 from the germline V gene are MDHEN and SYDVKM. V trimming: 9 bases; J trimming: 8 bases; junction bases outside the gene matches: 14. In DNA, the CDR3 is TGTGCCAGTGACCCTCGGACAGGGGGTCGAGTTACGCAGTATTTT. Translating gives CASDPRTGGRVTQYF.

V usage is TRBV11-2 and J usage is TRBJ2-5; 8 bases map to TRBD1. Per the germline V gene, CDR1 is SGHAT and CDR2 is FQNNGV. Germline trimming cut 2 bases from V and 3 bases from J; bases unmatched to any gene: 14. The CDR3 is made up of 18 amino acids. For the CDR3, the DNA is TGTGCCAGCAGCTTATACCCCCGAGGACAGGGATTTAAAGAGACCCAGTACTTC. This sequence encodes CASSLYPRGQGFKETQYF.

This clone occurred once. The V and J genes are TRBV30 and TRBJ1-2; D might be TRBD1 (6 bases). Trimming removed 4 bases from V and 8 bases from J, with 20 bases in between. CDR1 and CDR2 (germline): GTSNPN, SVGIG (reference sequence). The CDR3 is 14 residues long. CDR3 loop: CAWNPTGTLWGYTF. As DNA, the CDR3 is TGTGCCTGGAACCCAACAGGGACGCTCTGGGGCTACACCTTC. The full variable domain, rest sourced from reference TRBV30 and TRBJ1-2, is SQTIHQWPATLVQPVGSPLSLECTVEGTSNPNLYWYRQAAGRGLQLLFYSVGIGQISSEVPQNLSASRPQDRQFILSSKKLLLSDSGFYLCAWNPTGTLWGYTFGSGTRLTVV.

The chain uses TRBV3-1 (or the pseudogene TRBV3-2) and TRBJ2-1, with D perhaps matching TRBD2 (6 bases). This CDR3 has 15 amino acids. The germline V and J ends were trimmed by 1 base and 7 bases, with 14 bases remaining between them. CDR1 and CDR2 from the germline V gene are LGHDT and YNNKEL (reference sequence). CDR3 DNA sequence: TGTGCCAGCAGCCAAGGGACGGGAGCTGGGAATGAGCAGTTCTTC. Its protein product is CASSQGTGAGNEQFF.

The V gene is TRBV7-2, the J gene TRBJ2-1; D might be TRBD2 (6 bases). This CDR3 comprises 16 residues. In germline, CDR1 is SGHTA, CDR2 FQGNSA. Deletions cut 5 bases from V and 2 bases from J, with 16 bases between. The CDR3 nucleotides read TGTGCCAGCAGCCAACGGGGGAGAACCGCCTACAATGAGCAGTTCTTC. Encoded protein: CASSQRGRTAYNEQFF. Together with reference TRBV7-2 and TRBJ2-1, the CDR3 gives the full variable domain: GAGVSQSPSNKVTEKGKDVELRCDPISGHTALYWYRQSLGQGLEFLIYFQGNSAPDKSGLPSDRFSAERTGGSVSTLTIQRTQQEDSAVYLCASSQRGRTAYNEQFFGPGTRLTVL.

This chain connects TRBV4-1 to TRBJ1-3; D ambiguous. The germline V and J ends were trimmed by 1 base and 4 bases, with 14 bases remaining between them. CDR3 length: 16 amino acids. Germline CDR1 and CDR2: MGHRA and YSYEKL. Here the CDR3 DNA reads TGCGCCAGCAGCCAAGCTACGAGGGCTGGCGGAAACACCATATATTTT. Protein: CASSQATRAGGNTIYF.

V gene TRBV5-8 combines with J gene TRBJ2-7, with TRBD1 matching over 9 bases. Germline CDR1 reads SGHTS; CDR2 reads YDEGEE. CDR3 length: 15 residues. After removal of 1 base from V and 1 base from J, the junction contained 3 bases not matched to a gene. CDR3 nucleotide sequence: TGTGCCAGCAGCTTGAGGACAGGGGAGTCCTACGAGCAGTACTTC. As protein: CASSLRTGESYEQYF.